A single sample is the source of the 5 T cell receptor beta chains below, sequenced in a study of vaccination effects on CD4 cells after COVID-19. Sequencing was performed with immunoSEQ multiplex PCR; in TCRdb, only in-frame clones are kept and a portion is missing. The sample has around 40,000 clones; approximately 71% are singletons. Isolating CD4+ T cells followed 9 to 10 days of culture. Their recognized antigens are unknown. The material sequenced was CD4+ T cells from PBMCs cultured without peptide, taken before COVID-19 vaccination. Every receptor here comes from a human donor who received a COVID-19 vaccine.

V is TRBV18 and J is TRBJ2-7; D is ambiguous. The germline V and J ends were trimmed by 3 bases and 0 bases, with 12 bases remaining between them. Germline V CDR1 and CDR2: KGHSH, LQKENI. The CDR3 consists of 15 residues. CDR3 sequence: CASSPLESFSYEQYF. CDR3 bases: TGTGCCAGCTCACCTTTGGAGAGTTTCTCCTACGAGCAGTACTTC.

This clone was counted only a few times. The chain employs TRBV6-1 and TRBJ2-2; the match to TRBD2 covers 13 bases. V shed 6 bases and J 5 bases; nucleotides not matched to a gene: 6. The length of the CDR3 is 16 residues. Germline loops: CDR1 MNHNS, CDR2 SASEGT. The CDR3 spells CASRELAGGGTGELFF. The CDR3, as DNA: TGTGCCAGCAGGGAACTAGCGGGAGGGGGGACCGGGGAGCTGTTTTTT.

The sample holds a few counts of this clone. The chain combines TRBV19 with TRBJ2-1; D possibly corresponds to TRBD1 (6 bases). The CDR3 covers 13 residues. Germline values: CDR1 LNHDA, CDR2 SQIVND (reference sequence). V lost 3 bases and J lost 10, with 13 bases in between. CDR3 region: CASSINREREQFF. The DNA of the CDR3 is TGTGCCAGTAGTATTAACAGGGAAAGAGAGCAGTTCTTC.

The chain links TRBV5-4 to TRBJ1-4; the D is unclear. Germline V gene sequence: CDR1 SGHNT, CDR2 YYREEE (reference sequence). The CDR3 is 15 residues long. V lost 4 bases and J lost 1, with 11 bases in between. The CDR3 DNA sequence: TGTGCCAGCAGCGAGAGTCCGGGAACTAATGAAAAACTGTTTTTT. Amino acid sequence: CASSESPGTNEKLFF.

The J gene is TRBJ2-7, the V gene TRBV5-4; D is possibly TRBD1 (6 bases). Trimming cost V 4 bases and J 6 bases, with 17 bases left between them. The CDR3 runs to 14 residues. Germline CDR1 and CDR2: SGHNT and YYREEE (reference sequence). The chain's CDR3 is CASSPGEVWGEQYF. CDR3 nucleotides: TGTGCCAGCAGCCCAGGGGAAGTCTGGGGCGAGCAGTACTTC.